The sequence of this TCR beta chain was determined in a study of shared clonotypes between healthy human individuals. About the study: The plates for each donor numbered three CD4 naive, three CD4 memory, two CD8 naive and one CD8 memory.

Data came from immunoSEQ multiplex PCR; TCRdb stores just in-frame clones and leaves some out. This sample yields 1.5 million to 2.5 million clones, of which about 95% are seen a single time; less than 1.5% belongs to the top ten. The CDR3 consists of 11 residues. Germline V gene lookup returns CDR1 SQVTM and CDR2 ANQGSEA. Naive CD8 cells were CD45RO-negative, positively selected for CCR7, excluding terminally differentiated effector memory CD45RA+ cells. As for this clone: One junction end disagrees with the germline gene, perhaps due to a read error. At the DNA level, this CDR3 is encoded by other sequences in the same sample as well.

The rearrangement uses TRBV29-1 and TRBJ2-1; D unclear. This clonotype was obtained from a man aged 18-30 years in good health. Source material: naive CD8+ T cells sorted from blood. The CDR3 reads CSVEGDNEQFF. In DNA form, the CDR3 reads TGCAGCGTGGAAGGCGACAATGAGCAGTTCTTC.